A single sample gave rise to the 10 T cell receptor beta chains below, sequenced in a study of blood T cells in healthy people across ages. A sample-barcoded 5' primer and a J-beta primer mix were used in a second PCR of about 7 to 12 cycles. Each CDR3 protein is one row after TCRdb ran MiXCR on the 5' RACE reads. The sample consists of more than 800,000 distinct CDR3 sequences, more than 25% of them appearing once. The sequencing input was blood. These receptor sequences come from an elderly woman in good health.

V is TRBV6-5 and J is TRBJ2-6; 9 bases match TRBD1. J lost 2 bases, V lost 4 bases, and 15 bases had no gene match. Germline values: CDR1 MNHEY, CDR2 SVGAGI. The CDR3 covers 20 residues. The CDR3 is CASSFRDRDRYGTGANVLTF. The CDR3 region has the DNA TGTGCCAGCAGTTTTCGGGACAGGGATAGGTATGGGACTGGGGCCAACGTCCTGACTTTC.

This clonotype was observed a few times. The CDR3 loop reads CASSLSQLSGNTIYF. CDR3 DNA sequence: TGTGCCAGCAGCCTGTCGCAACTCTCTGGAAACACCATATATTTT. The chain carries TRBV7-9 and TRBJ1-3; the D is unclear. The ends were cut back, 5 bases at V and 0 bases at J, with 11 bases in the middle. The CDR3 spans 15 residues. Germline loops: CDR1 SEHNR, CDR2 FQNEAQ (reference sequence).

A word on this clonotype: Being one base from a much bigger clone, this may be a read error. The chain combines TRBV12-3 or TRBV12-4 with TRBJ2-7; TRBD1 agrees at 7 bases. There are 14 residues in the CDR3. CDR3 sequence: CAGSPGQSAYEQYF. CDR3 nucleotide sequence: TGTGCCGGCAGCCCGGGACAGTCTGCCTACGAGCAGTACTTC.

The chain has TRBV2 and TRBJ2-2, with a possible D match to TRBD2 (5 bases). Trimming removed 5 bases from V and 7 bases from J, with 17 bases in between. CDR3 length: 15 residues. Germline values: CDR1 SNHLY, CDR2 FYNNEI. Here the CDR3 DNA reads TGTGCCAGCAGTCCCCCCCAGCTGAGGGACGGGGAGCTGTTTTTT. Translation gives CASSPPQLRDGELFF.

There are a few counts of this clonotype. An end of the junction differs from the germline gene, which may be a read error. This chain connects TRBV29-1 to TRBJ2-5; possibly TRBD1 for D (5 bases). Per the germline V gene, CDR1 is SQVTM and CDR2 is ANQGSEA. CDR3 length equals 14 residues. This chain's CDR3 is CSVQDRRSRETQYF. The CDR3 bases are TGCAGCGTTCAAGACAGACGATCTAGGGAGACCCAGTACTTC.

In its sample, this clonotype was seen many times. The CDR3 sequence is CASSLDGIGNQPQHF. CDR3 nucleotide sequence: TGTGCCAGCAGTTTGGATGGAATTGGAAATCAGCCCCAGCATTTT. The chain recombines TRBV12-3 or TRBV12-4 with TRBJ1-5; D ambiguous. V was trimmed by 3 bases and J by 4 bases, leaving 13 bases between them. The CDR3 has 15 residues.

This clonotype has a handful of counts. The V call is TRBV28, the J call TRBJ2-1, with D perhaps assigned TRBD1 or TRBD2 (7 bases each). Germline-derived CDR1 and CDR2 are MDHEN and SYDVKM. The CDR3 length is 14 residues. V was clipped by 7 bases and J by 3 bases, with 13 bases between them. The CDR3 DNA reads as TGTGCCAGCACACCAGGGGGGGACTACAATGAGCAGTTCTTC. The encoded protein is CASTPGGDYNEQFF.

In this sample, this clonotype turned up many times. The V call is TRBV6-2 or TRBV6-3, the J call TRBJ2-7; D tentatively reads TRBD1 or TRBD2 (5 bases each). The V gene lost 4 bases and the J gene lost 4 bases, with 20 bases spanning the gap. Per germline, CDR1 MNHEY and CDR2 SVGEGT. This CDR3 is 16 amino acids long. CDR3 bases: TGTGCCAGCAGTTCCGGGACCGGGACGGAAAGATACGAGCAGTACTTC. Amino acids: CASSSGTGTERYEQYF.

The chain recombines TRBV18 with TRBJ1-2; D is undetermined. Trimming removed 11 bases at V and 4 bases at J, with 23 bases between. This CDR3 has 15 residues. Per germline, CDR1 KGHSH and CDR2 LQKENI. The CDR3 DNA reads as TGTGCCGACTCACAACGTAGACGGGAGTTCTATGGCTACACCTTC. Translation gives CADSQRRREFYGYTF.

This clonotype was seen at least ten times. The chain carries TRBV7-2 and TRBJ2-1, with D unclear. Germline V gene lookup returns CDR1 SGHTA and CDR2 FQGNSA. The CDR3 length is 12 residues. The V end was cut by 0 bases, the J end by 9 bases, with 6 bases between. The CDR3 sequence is CASSLARIEQFF. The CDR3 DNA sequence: TGTGCCAGCAGCTTAGCTCGGATTGAGCAGTTCTTC.